This entry is about one T cell receptor beta chain. In this sample, this clone turned up once. The specificity of this receptor is unknown. No qualities accompany the bases; no much larger clone lies one base away. These data are taken from a study of cytotoxic CD8 clonotypes in ibrutinib-treated CLL (dated by TCRdb to the early 2020s). Looking at the study overall: In this cohort, approximately 15 patients were treatment-naive and about a dozen were relapsed/refractory, while around 17 had unmutated IGHV. Samples at response were collected after a median of around twelve months of treatment, with a range of about 6 to 36 months. On average, each sample had 255,043 productive templates and 96,000 or so productive rearrangements. Partial responses were observed in some 24 patients and complete responses in 2; after a median follow-up of around 64 months, remission was maintained in around 14 patients and progression was observed in some 12. Cryopreserved peripheral blood mononuclear cells were collected before treatment, at response, and at either disease progression or sustained remission. Every remission and progressive disease sample was obtained while ibrutinib was still being received by the patients. Of the approximately 87 people in the trial, around 25 had longitudinal samples available.

The goal of deep resolution MiSeq sequencing was a depth between 1 in 1 million and 1 in 200,000 T cells, and coverage averaged 10x per clonotype. The immunoSEQ hsTCRB Kit was used to generate TCR beta libraries. In the paper's pipeline: ImmunoSEQ Data Assistant and ImmunoSEQ Analyzer were used for data analysis, and V, D and J genes were assigned according to IMGT definitions. Clonality, which ranges from 0 to 1, was calculated by subtracting the normalized Shannon entropy of productive rearrangement frequencies from one. Only overrepresented clonotypes making up at least 0.05% of the repertoire of each patient were included in the public clonotype analysis. About a dozen age-matched healthy donor repertoires from immuneACCESS served as clonality controls. Here the immuneACCESS table is served through TCRdb, limited to in-frame sequences with V and J called. Missing clones are a known gap in these copies; in checked studies unresolved V genes cover under half, and the rest lacks a known reason. The V and J calls and clone size are taken from that table; D and trimming were inferred from the DNA. Here the sample has 30,000 or so clones; about 75% occur a single time. Roughly 48% of the sample rests with the top ten.

Study-wide findings and limitations: Sampling times were not matched between sustained-remission and progressing patients, and lymph node repertoires were not studied. Public clonotypes were rare and either contracted or stayed stable during treatment, and the rise in clonality at ibrutinib response reflected the expansion of private clonotypes. An increase in clonality was observed at ibrutinib response, with clonality remaining stable during sustained remission and falling back toward baseline at progression. Baseline clonality was found to be higher than that of age-matched healthy donors and was strongly correlated with circulating CD8+ T-cell counts.

V loses 1 base, J loses 5 bases, and the germline ends lie 15 bases apart. The CDR3, from cysteine to phenylalanine, totals 15 residues. Kept here is only the CDR3 DNA, which spans 45 bases and is read in frame from base 1. CDR1 and CDR2 were assigned from the germline V gene as MGHRA and YSYEKL. For TCR beta library preparation, roughly 2 micrograms of genomic DNA were extracted from the cryopreserved PBMCs. Longitudinal blood samples from CLL patients receiving ibrutinib monotherapy were subjected to high-throughput TCR beta sequencing. The patients took part in an open-label, single-center phase 2 trial of ibrutinib monotherapy.

Sequencing used PBMCs, obtained after 36 months of ibrutinib treatment. Recombination connected TRBV4-1 to TRBJ2-7; the D region may be TRBD1 or TRBD2, each matching 5 bases equally. This receptor was taken from a human donor with chronic lymphocytic leukemia. In nucleotide form, the sequence is TGCGCCAGCAGCCAAGTGGGGGATACGAACGACGAGCAGTACTTC. Its protein product is CASSQVGDTNDEQYF.